This T cell receptor (beta chain) was sequenced for a study of CD8 T cells in Susac syndrome (dated by TCRdb to between 2017 and 2020). About the full investigation: Whether CD8+ T cell activation and differentiation in Susac syndrome was antigen driven was tested using repertoire sequencing. The paper's findings and limits, for the study overall: The study acknowledged that relatively few individuals were included in the TCR sequencing and HLA analysis.

RNA was extracted using the RNeasy kit, and roughly 0.5 to 1 ug of the RNA was reverse transcribed with random hexamers. The immunoSEQ multiplex PCR assay, covering 54 Vbeta and 13 Jbeta segments, was used to amplify TCR beta CDR3 regions. PCR amplification bias was corrected using a synthetic template baseline for primer optimization and computational correction. On the authors' methods: Reads were annotated to V, D and J genes according to IMGT and were analyzed with immunoSEQ Analyzer, with only productive sequences retained. Clonality was computed as one minus Shannon entropy normalized by log2 of the number of productive unique sequences. For each patient and control, public and private clones were evaluated within the 100 most prevalent clones. Susac-specific clones were defined as absent from healthy and MS cohorts, over a thousand published viral clones and other ImmuneACCESS disease sequences. The public sequencing data were trimmed at Q25 with fastp and processed into clonotypes with MiXCR by TCRdb, which kept only in-frame beta chains. Identical CDR3 protein sequences are pooled into one entry, listed with their most common genes and DNA. In this record, the V and J calls reflect TCRdb's handling and not the investigators' own analysis. The sample data list under 250,000 distinct CDR3 sequences, and around 93% of these were observed just once. Of the sample, 0.06% to 0.08% is held by the ten largest clones.

As to this clonotype: Its antigen has not been determined. Within one base of it there is no much larger clone, and no base qualities were kept.

The CDR3 starts with the cysteine, ends with the phenylalanine, and has 13 residues. Left in the record is the CDR3 DNA by itself, 39 bases read in frame from the first base. CDR1 and CDR2 were assigned from the germline V gene (reference sequence) as LNHDA and SQIVND. The junction shows trimming of 5 bases on V and 4 bases on J, plus 11 bases between the germline ends. High-throughput TCR beta sequencing profiled peripheral blood CD8+ and CD4+ T cells from healthy donors, Susac syndrome patients and multiple sclerosis patients. The multiple sclerosis controls were treatment-naive patients whose relapsing-remitting disease, either stable or active, fulfilled the revised McDonald criteria. Bulk CD8+ and CD4+ T cells were purified magnetically by negative isolation, whereas CD8+ TEMRA cells were enriched by FACS. Blood was drawn into EDTA tubes, processed within 24 hours, and PBMCs were isolated by density gradient centrifugation. PBMCs destined for TCR sequencing were cryopreserved in liquid nitrogen and later thawed in a 37 °C water bath. The sorted or isolated CD4+, CD8+ and CD8+ TEMRA cells reached a purity of at least 90%.

The receptor was isolated from a human donor with multiple sclerosis. The sequenced material came from CD4+ T cells from PBMCs. The sequence links TRBV19 to TRBJ2-5, with no confidently assigned D gene. The nucleotide sequence is TGTGCCAGTAGTTGGGAAGCTGGAGAGACCCAGTACTTC. This gives the protein CASSWEAGETQYF.